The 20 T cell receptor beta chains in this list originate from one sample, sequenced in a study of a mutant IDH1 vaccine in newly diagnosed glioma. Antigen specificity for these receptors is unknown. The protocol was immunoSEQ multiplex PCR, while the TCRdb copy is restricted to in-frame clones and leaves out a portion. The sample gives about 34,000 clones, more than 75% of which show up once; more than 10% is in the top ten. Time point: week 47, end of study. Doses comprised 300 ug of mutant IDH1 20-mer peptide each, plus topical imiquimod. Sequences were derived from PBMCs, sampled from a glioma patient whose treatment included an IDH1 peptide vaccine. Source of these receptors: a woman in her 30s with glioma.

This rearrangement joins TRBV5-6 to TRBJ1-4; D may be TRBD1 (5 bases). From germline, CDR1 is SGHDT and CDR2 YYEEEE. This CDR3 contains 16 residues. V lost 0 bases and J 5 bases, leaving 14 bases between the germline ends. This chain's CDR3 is CASSLAQGSGNEKLFF. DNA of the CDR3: TGTGCCAGCAGCTTGGCCCAGGGCAGTGGAAATGAAAAACTGTTTTTT.

The CDR3 DNA reads as TGTGCCAGCAGCCAAGGGGGACTAGCGGGGGGCCTCAGCTCCTACAATGAGCAGTTCTTC. Translated: CASSQGGLAGGLSSYNEQFF. This chain links TRBV4-2 with TRBJ2-1, with TRBD2 identical over 15 bases. Trimming removed 1 base from V and 0 bases from J; junction bases left unmatched: 7. There are 20 residues in the CDR3. The germline V gene has CDR1 LGHNA and CDR2 YNFKEQ.

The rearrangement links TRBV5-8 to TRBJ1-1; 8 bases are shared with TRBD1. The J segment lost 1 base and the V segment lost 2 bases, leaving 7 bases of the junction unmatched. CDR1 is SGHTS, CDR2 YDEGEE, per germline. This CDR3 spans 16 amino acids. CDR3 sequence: CASSFRQGAANTEAFF. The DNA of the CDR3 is TGTGCCAGCAGCTTCAGGCAGGGGGCGGCGAACACTGAAGCTTTCTTT. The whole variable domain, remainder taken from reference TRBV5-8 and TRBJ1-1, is EAGVTQSPTHLIKTRGQQATLRCSPISGHTSVYWYQQALGLGLQFLLWYDEGEERNRGNFPPRFSGRQFPNYSSELNVNALELEDSALYLCASSFRQGAANTEAFFGQGTRLTVV.

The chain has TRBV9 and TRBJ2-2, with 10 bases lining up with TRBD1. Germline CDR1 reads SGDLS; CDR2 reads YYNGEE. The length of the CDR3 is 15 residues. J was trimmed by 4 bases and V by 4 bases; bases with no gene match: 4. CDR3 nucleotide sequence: TGTGCCAGCAGCTCCCGGGACAGGGGCACCGGGGAGCTGTTTTTT. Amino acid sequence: CASSSRDRGTGELFF.

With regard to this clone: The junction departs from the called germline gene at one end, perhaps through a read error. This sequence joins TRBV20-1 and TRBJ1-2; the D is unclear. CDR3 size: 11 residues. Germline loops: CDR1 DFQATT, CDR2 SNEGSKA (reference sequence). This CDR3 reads CSASSQASIHF. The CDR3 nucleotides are TGCAGTGCTAGCAGTCAAGCGTCGATCCACTTC.

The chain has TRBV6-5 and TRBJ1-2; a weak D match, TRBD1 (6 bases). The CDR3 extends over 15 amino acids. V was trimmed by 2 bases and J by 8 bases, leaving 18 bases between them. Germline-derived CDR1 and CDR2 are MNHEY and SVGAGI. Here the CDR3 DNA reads TGTGCCAGCAGTTACGGCGAGGGGGGTGCTATGGGCTACACCTTC. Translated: CASSYGEGGAMGYTF.

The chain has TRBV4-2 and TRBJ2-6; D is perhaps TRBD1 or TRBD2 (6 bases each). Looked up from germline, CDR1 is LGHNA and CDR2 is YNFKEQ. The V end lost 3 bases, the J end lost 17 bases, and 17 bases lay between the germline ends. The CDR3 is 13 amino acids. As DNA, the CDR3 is TGTGCCAGCAGCCACGGCACCGGGGGCCTAATGACTTTC. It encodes CASSHGTGGLMTF.

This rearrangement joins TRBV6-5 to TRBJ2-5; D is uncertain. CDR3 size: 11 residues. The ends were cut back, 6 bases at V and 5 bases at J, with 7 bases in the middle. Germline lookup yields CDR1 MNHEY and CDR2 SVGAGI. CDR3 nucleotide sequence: TGTGCCAGCAGCTCTCGGGAGACCCAGTACTTC. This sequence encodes CASSSRETQYF.

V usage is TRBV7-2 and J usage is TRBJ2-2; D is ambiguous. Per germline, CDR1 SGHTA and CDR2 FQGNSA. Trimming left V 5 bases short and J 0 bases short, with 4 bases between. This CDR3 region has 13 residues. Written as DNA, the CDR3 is TGTGCCAGCAGCAGGGCGAACACCGGGGAGCTGTTTTTT. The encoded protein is CASSRANTGELFF. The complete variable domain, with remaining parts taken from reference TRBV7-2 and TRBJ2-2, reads GAGVSQSPSNKVTEKGKDVELRCDPISGHTALYWYRQSLGQGLEFLIYFQGNSAPDKSGLPSDRFSAERTGGSVSTLTIQRTQQEDSAVYLCASSRANTGELFFGEGSRLTVL.

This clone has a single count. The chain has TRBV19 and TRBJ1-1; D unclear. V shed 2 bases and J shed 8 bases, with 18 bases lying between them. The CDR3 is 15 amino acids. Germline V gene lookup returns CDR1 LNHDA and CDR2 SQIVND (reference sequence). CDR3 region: CASSIRVDRVKEAFF. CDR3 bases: TGTGCCAGTAGTATAAGGGTGGATCGGGTGAAGGAAGCTTTCTTT.

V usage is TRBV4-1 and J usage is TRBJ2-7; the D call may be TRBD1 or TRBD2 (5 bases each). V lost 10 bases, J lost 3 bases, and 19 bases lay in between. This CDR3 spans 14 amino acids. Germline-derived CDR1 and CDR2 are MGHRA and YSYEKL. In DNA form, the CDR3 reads TGCGCCACTCAATCGGGGCCGGGCAGCTACGAGCAGTACTTC. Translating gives CATQSGPGSYEQYF.

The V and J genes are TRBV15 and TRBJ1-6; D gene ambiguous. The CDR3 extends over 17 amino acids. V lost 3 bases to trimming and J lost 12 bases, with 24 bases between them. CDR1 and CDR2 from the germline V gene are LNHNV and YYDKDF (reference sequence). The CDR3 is CATSRAGRPPGGEPLHF. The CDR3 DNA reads TGTGCCACCAGCAGGGCTGGACGGCCCCCCGGAGGTGAACCCCTCCACTTT.

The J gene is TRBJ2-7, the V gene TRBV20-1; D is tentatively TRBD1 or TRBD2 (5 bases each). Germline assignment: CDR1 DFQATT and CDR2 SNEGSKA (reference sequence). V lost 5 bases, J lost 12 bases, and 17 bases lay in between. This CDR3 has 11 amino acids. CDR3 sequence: CSARGTTQPYF. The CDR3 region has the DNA TGCAGTGCTCGAGGGACCACCCAGCCGTACTTC.

The CDR3 here is CAISQGVGNTEAFF. The CDR3 DNA reads as TGTGCCATCAGCCAGGGGGTAGGAAACACTGAAGCTTTCTTT. This chain connects TRBV10-3 to TRBJ1-1; TRBD1 aligns across 7 bases. Germline values: CDR1 ENHRY, CDR2 SYGVKD. The V segment lost 6 bases and the J segment 2 bases; nucleotides outside the gene matches: 6. The CDR3 has 14 residues.

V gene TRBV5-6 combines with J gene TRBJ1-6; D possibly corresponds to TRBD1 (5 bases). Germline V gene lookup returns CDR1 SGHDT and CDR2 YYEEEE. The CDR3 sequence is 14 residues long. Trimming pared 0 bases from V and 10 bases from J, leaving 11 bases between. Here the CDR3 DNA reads TGTGCCAGCAGCTTGGGAGGGGCTGGGTCACCCCTCCACTTT. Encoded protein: CASSLGGAGSPLHF. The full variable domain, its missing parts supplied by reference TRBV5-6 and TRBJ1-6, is DAGVTQSPTHLIKTRGQQVTLRCSPKSGHDTVSWYQQALGQGPQFIFQYYEEEERQRGNFPDRFSGHQFPNYSSELNVNALLLGDSALYLCASSLGGAGSPLHFGNGTRLTVT.

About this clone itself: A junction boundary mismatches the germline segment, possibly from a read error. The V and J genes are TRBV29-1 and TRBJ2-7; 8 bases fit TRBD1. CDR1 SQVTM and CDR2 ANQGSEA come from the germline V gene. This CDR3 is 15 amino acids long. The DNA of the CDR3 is TGCAGCGCTGAATCCGGTGACAGGGGCCCCTACGAGCAGTACTTC. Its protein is CSAESGDRGPYEQYF.

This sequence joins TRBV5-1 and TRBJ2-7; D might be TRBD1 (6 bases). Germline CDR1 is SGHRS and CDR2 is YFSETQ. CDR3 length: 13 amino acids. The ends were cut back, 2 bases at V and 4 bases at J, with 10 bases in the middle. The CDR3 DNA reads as TGCGCCAGCAGCTTTCACAGGGAGTACGAGCAGTACTTC. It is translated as CASSFHREYEQYF.

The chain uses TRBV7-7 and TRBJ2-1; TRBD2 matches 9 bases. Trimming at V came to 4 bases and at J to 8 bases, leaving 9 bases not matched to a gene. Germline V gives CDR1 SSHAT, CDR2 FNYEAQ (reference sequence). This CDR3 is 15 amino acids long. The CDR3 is CASSSAGGPVDEQFF. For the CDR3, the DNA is TGTGCCAGCAGCTCCGCGGGGGGGCCGGTCGATGAGCAGTTCTTC.

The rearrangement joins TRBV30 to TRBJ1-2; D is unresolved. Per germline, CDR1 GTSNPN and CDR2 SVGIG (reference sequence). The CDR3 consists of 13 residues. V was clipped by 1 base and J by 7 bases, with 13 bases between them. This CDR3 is CAWSAAGWGGYTF. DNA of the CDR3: TGTGCCTGGAGTGCGGCGGGTTGGGGTGGCTACACCTTC. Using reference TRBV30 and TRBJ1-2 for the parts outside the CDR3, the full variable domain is SQTIHQWPATLVQPVGSPLSLECTVEGTSNPNLYWYRQAAGRGLQLLFYSVGIGQISSEVPQNLSASRPQDRQFILSSKKLLLSDSGFYLCAWSAAGWGGYTFGSGTRLTVV.

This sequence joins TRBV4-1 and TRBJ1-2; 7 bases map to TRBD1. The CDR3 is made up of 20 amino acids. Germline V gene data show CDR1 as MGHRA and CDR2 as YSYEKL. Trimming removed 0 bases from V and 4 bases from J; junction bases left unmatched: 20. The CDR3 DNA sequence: TGCGCCAGCAGCCAAGATGGGACGTACTTTCAGGGGGGAGTGAGCTATGGCTACACCTTC. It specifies CASSQDGTYFQGGVSYGYTF.